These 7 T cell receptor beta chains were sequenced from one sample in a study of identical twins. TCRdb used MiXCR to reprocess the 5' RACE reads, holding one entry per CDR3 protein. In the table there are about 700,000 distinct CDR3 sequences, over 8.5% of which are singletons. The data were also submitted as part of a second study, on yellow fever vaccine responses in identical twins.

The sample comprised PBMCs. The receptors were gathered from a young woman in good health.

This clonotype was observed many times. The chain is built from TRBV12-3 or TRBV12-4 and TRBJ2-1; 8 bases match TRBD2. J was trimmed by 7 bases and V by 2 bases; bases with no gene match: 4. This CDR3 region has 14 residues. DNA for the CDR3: TGTGCCAGCAGTTTATCGGGGGGGGGAAATGAGCAGTTCTTC. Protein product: CASSLSGGGNEQFF.

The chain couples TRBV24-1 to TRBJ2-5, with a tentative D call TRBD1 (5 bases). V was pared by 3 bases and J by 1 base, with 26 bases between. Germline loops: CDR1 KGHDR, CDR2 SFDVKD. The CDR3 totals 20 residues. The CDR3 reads CATSDPEGVFGDWGQETQYF. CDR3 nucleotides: TGTGCCACCAGTGATCCAGAAGGGGTATTCGGCGACTGGGGCCAAGAGACCCAGTACTTC.

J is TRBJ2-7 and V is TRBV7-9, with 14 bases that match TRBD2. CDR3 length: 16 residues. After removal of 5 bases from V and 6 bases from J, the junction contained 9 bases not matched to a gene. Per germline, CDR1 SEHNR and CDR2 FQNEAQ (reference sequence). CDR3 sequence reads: CASSQIGTSGSREQYF. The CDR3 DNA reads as TGTGCCAGCAGCCAAATTGGGACTAGCGGGAGTCGCGAGCAGTACTTC.

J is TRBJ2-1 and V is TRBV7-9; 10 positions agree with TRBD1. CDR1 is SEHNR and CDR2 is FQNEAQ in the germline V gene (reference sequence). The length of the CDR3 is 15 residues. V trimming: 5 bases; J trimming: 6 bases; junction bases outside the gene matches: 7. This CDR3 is CASSPGTGAFNEQFF. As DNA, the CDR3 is TGTGCCAGCAGCCCCGGGACAGGGGCGTTCAATGAGCAGTTCTTC.

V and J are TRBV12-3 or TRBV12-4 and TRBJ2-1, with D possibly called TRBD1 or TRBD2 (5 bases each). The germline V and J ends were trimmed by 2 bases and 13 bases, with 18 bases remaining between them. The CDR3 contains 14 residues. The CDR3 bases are TGTGCCAGCAGTTTAAGGGGCGCGGGCCCCAAACAGTTCTTC. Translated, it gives CASSLRGAGPKQFF.

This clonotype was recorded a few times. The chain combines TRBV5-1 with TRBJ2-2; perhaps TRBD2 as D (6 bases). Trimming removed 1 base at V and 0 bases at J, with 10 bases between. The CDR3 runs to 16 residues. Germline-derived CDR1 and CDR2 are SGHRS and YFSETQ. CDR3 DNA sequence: TGCGCCAGCAGCTTGACTAGCAGCGCGAACACCGGGGAGCTGTTTTTT. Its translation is CASSLTSSANTGELFF.

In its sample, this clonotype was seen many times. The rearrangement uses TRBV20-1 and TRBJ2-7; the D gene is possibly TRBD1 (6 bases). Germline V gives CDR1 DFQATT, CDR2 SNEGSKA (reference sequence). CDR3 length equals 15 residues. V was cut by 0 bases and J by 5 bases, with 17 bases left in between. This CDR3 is CSARDKYEGGHEQYF. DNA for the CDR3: TGCAGTGCTAGAGATAAATACGAAGGGGGACACGAGCAGTACTTC.